This T cell receptor beta chain was sequenced in a study of T cells after yellow fever vaccination (dated by TCRdb to 2018 to 2020). Study-wide context: Libraries from fractions with low cell numbers were prepared with the SMART-Seq v4 Ultra Low Input RNA kit. To follow T-cell clones before and after both primary and booster YFV17D yellow fever vaccination, bulk TCR alpha and beta repertoires underwent longitudinal sequencing. Two healthy male donors, one aged 18 to 30 and one aged 30 to 40 years, made up the cohort. Bulk PBMC replicates and cell subsets were isolated from blood drawn at multiple timepoints before and after both primary and secondary immunization.

General study outcomes and caveats: The study included only two donors, which limits how far the findings can be generalized. FACS-sorted repertoires could contain abundant contaminating clonotypes from the bulk population, so computational filtering was required. Compared with the primary T-cell response, the secondary T-cell response was faster but weaker, reaching its peak on day 5 rather than on day 15. Most clones expanded after primary vaccination were re-detected after the booster (almost 98% of CD4 and approximately 85% of CD8), suggesting broad memory maintenance. A small share of clonotypes was detected in both CD4 and CD8 compartments, with the overlap likely arising from convergent recombination.

A remark on this clonotype: Its antigen specificity is not known. No much larger clonotype is one base removed from it; base qualities were not supplied.

Measured from the cysteine to the phenylalanine, the CDR3 is 16 residues long. Kept here is only the CDR3 DNA, which spans 48 bases and is read in frame from base 1. V is reduced by 4 bases and J by 0 bases, leaving a spacing of 15 bases between them. As encoded in the germline V gene (reference sequence), CDR1 is DFQATT while CDR2 is SNEGSKA. TCR cDNA was synthesized by 5'RACE template switching, through which a universal primer site and unique molecular identifiers were introduced. Priming of cDNA synthesis was performed from both the TCR alpha and TCR beta constant segments. Library amplification involved two PCR steps, and the second step added sample barcodes and sequencing adapters. Libraries were sequenced on Illumina HiSeq 2500 (2x100 bp) or NovaSeq (2x150 bp). Turning to the authors' computational methods: MIGEC was used to demultiplex reads and collapse the reads into UMI consensus sequences, and MiXCR was used for V(D)J alignment. Clonotypes responding to the vaccine were identified with edgeR on replicate PBMC samples, with the criteria of FDR below 0.01 and a log2 fold change above 5 up to day 15. CD4 or CD8 identity was assigned to each bulk clonotype according to whether the clonotype was present at higher abundance in the sequenced CD4 repertoire or the sequenced CD8 repertoire. TCRdb trimmed the raw reads at Q25, called clones with MiXCR and kept productive beta chains. Rows merge per CDR3 protein into single entries with the most common DNA and genes. The V and J calls reflect TCRdb's pipeline rather than the authors' work. The sample table contains under 400,000 distinct CDR3 sequences; only one count was recorded for 11% of them. The biggest ten clones account for 18% of the sample.

The sample's treatment or condition label, in plain terms: live attenuated yellow fever vaccine strain. At each blood-draw timepoint, two biological replicates of bulk PBMCs were obtained. A standard Ficoll-Paque protocol was used to isolate PBMCs from peripheral blood. TriZol was used to extract RNA from bulk PBMCs, from CD4 and CD8 fractions, and from dextramer-positive and dextramer-negative fractions. Sample: PBMCs, taken on the day of the first yellow fever vaccination. The source of this sequence is a man younger than 35 who received the YFV17D yellow fever vaccine. The chain is made from TRBV20-1 and TRBJ2-2; possibly the D gene is TRBD1, per 5 matching bases. The DNA reads as follows: TGCAGTGCTATCAGGAGACAGTTCGCGAACACCGGGGAGCTGTTTTTT. Its coded protein is CSAIRRQFANTGELFF.